These T cell receptor beta chains were read from a single sample in a study of identical twins. MiXCR, applied by TCRdb to the 5' RACE reads, yields one record per CDR3 protein. This table holds 200,000 to 250,000 distinct CDR3 sequences, 12% found once. The sample was also linked to a second study, of yellow fever vaccine responses in identical twins.

The sample taken for sequencing was memory (CD45RO+) T cells sorted from blood. The receptors here all came from a woman under 30 in good health. Both conserved end residues are part of each CDR3. The D gene is left open where the match is weak. For some rows the clone size is stated as once, few or many, or as a class when expanded; others skip it.

clone_size	d_call	v_call	j_call	cdr3_nt	cdr3_aa
NA	NA	TRBV4-3	TRBJ2-1	TGCGCCAGCAGCCAAGACCATGAGCAGTTCTTC	CASSQDHEQFF
many	TRBD2	TRBV4-2	TRBJ2-7	TGTGCCAGCAGCCGAGGACTAGCGGACTACGAGCAGTACTTC	CASSRGLADYEQYF
many	TRBD1	TRBV4-3	TRBJ2-7	TGCGCCAGCAGCACACGACAGGGCCCCTACGAGCAGTACTTC	CASSTRQGPYEQYF
NA	TRBD1	TRBV3-1	TRBJ1-4	TGTGCCAGCAGCCACTTTCAACAGGGGGATGAAAAACTGTTTTTT	CASSHFQQGDEKLFF
few	NA	TRBV20-1	TRBJ2-7	TGCAGTGCTTACCCATTGGAGCGCACCCCTTGGGAGCAGTACTTC	CSAYPLERTPWEQYF
few	TRBD1	TRBV20-1	TRBJ2-7	TGCAGTGCTAGGGCCAGACTTCAGGGGGCTTTTGAGTACGAGCAGTACTTC	CSARARLQGAFEYEQYF
NA	NA	TRBV25-1	TRBJ2-2	TGTGCCAGCAGTGATTGGGACCCTCGCACCGGGGAGCTGTTTTTT	CASSDWDPRTGELFF
many	TRBD2	TRBV29-1	TRBJ2-3	TGCAGCGTTGAAAGGGCGGGAGGCACAGATACGCAGTATTTT	CSVERAGGTDTQYF
many	NA	TRBV6-2/TRBV6-3	TRBJ2-6	TGTGCCAGCAGTTACGACGGGGGTGGGGCCAACGTCCTGACTTTC	CASSYDGGGANVLTF
NA	NA	TRBV4-3	TRBJ2-7	TGCGCCAGCAGCCAAGGATATTCCGGCTACGAGCAGTACTTC	CASSQGYSGYEQYF
few	NA	TRBV6-1	TRBJ1-1	TGTGCCAGCAGTGTTCAGGGCGGAACAACTGAAGCTTTCTTT	CASSVQGGTTEAFF
few	NA	TRBV7-9	TRBJ2-7	TGTGCCAGCAGCTTAGGAACGACAGCCGGCGAGCAGTACTTC	CASSLGTTAGEQYF
NA	TRBD2	TRBV11-2	TRBJ2-4	TGTGCCAGCAGCTTAGAGGGCGGGAGGGCCGGTTTCTTCAAAAACATTCAGTACTTC	CASSLEGGRAGFFKNIQYF
NA	NA	TRBV12-3/TRBV12-4	TRBJ2-5	TGTGCCAGCAGCTATCCTAATCAAGAGACCCAGTACTTC	CASSYPNQETQYF
many	TRBD1	TRBV15	TRBJ2-3	TGTGCCACCACCACCTCGGGACAGGGGACAGATACGCAGTATTTT	CATTTSGQGTDTQYF
few	NA	TRBV3-1	TRBJ2-2	TGTGCCAGCAGCCCGACTCGGACAGGGAGGGGGACCGGGGAGCTGTTTTTT	CASSPTRTGRGTGELFF
many	NA	TRBV6-5	TRBJ1-2	TGTGCCAGCAGTTACCGGGGCAGACAGACTAACTATGGCTACACCTTC	CASSYRGRQTNYGYTF
few	NA	TRBV6-2/TRBV6-3	TRBJ2-2	TGTGCCAGCTCTCGCAGGGTAGCTCCCACCGGGGAGCTGTTTTTT	CASSRRVAPTGELFF
many	NA	TRBV3-1	TRBJ2-7	TGTGCCAGCAGCCAAGTGGTCGGCTACGAGCAGTACTTC	CASSQVVGYEQYF
few	NA	TRBV12-3/TRBV12-4	TRBJ1-1	TGTGCCAGCAGTATTTGGACAGCTCAGACTGAAGCTTTCTTT	CASSIWTAQTEAFF
many	NA	TRBV11-2	TRBJ1-5	TGTGCCAGCAGCTTAGACAGGAATCAGCCCCAGCATTTT	CASSLDRNQPQHF
NA	TRBD2	TRBV7-8	TRBJ2-1	TGTGCCAGCAGCTTTCCCCGGGGGGGCGGGAGGAGTAATGAGCAGTTCTTC	CASSFPRGGGRSNEQFF
many	NA	TRBV6-2/TRBV6-3	TRBJ2-7	TGTGCCAGCAGCCCAGGAGGGGTCTACGAGCAGTACTTC	CASSPGGVYEQYF
many	NA	TRBV4-3	TRBJ2-6	TGCGCCAGCAGCCAAGTTCCTGAGTCTGGGGCCAACGTCCTGACTTTC	CASSQVPESGANVLTF
few	TRBD2	TRBV7-2	TRBJ2-7	TGTGCCAGCAGCTTAGGGGGCGGGAGTCGGGACGAGCAGTACTTC	CASSLGGGSRDEQYF
few	TRBD2	TRBV6-1	TRBJ2-7	TGTGCCAGCTCCTCCGAGGGACTAGCGGGAATCAAGCAGTACTTC	CASSSEGLAGIKQYF
few	TRBD2	TRBV5-5	TRBJ2-7	TGTGCCAGCAGCTCACAAGGACTAGCGGGAGTAGTTCTATACGAGCAGTACTTC	CASSSQGLAGVVLYEQYF
few	NA	TRBV5-1	TRBJ2-6	TGCGCCAGCAGCTTCACAGTCTCTGGGGCCAACGTCCTGACTTTC	CASSFTVSGANVLTF
NA	TRBD2	TRBV29-1	TRBJ2-2	TGCAGCGTGGGCCGGGGGGCCGGGGAGCTGTTTTTT	CSVGRGAGELFF
few	TRBD1	TRBV20-1	TRBJ1-1	TGCAGTGCCGACGGGGGACAGATTAACACTGAAGCTTTCTTT	CSADGGQINTEAFF
medium-sized	NA	TRBV3-1	TRBJ2-1	TGTGCCAGCAGCCGAGGAGAATTAATCTACAATGAGCAGTTCTTC	CASSRGELIYNEQFF
few	NA	TRBV20-1	TRBJ2-7	TGCAGTGCGAGGGACTCAAGCTCCTACGAGCAGTACTTC	CSARDSSSYEQYF
few	TRBD2	TRBV6-6	TRBJ2-7	TGTTCTACCCAACTAGCGGGGGGATACGAGCAGTACTTC	CSTQLAGGYEQYF
few	NA	TRBV11-2	TRBJ2-7	TGTGCCAGCAGCTTAGATATGGGTAACGAGCAGTACTTC	CASSLDMGNEQYF
NA	NA	TRBV14	TRBJ2-1	TGTGCCAGCAGTCCAGGATCCTATGGCTCATACAATGAGCAGTTCTTC	CASSPGSYGSYNEQFF
many	NA	TRBV7-2	TRBJ2-7	TGTGCCAGCAGCTTAACGGGGGACTACGAGCAGTACTTC	CASSLTGDYEQYF
many	TRBD1	TRBV5-5	TRBJ2-2	TGTGCCAGCAGCTTGGGTCAGGGGGCAAGGACCGGGGAGCTGTTTTTT	CASSLGQGARTGELFF
few	TRBD1	TRBV5-6	TRBJ2-2	TGTGCCAGCAGTATTATCAGGGGGCAGTACACCGGGGAGCTGTTTTTT	CASSIIRGQYTGELFF
few	TRBD1	TRBV20-1	TRBJ2-7	TGCAGTGCCGGGACAGGGGAGGTCGAGCAGTACTTC	CSAGTGEVEQYF
few	NA	TRBV20-1	TRBJ2-1	TGCAGTGCTAGGCTACCCAGCGGACGCGCGTACCGGGGAGGCAATGAGCAGTTCTTC	CSARLPSGRAYRGGNEQFF
many	NA	TRBV5-6	TRBJ2-1	TGTGCCAGCAGCTTGGTCCCAGGTCTCTACAATGAGCAGTTCTTC	CASSLVPGLYNEQFF
few	TRBD2	TRBV12-3/TRBV12-4	TRBJ2-3	TGTGCCAGCAGTCCCCTAGCGGGACTTGCAGATACGCAGTATTTT	CASSPLAGLADTQYF
few	NA	TRBV20-1	TRBJ1-1	TGCAGTGCTAGCCCAATCAGGGGCACTGAAGCTTTCTTT	CSASPIRGTEAFF
NA	TRBD2	TRBV9	TRBJ2-3	TGTGCCAGCAGCGTAGCTGGGGGACTAGCGGCTACAGATACGCAGTATTTT	CASSVAGGLAATDTQYF
few	NA	TRBV2	TRBJ2-2	TGTGCCAGCAGGCGGGGGAACACCGGGGAGCTGTTTTTT	CASRRGNTGELFF
few	NA	TRBV20-1	TRBJ2-1	TGCAGTGCCCGTATCAGCGCGACCTCCTACAATGAGCAGTTCTTC	CSARISATSYNEQFF
few	NA	TRBV27	TRBJ2-7	TGTGCCAGCAGTTTATCCCTCCCTGGGCAAGATATGCAGTACGAGCAGTACTTC	CASSLSLPGQDMQYEQYF
many	NA	TRBV10-1	TRBJ2-3	TGCGCCAGCAGTCCCAGGGGAGATACGCAGTATTTT	CASSPRGDTQYF
NA	NA	TRBV15	TRBJ1-1	TGTGCCACCAGCAGAGTGTCGGGGGCGGAAGCTTTCTTT	CATSRVSGAEAFF
NA	NA	TRBV12-3/TRBV12-4	TRBJ2-3	TGTGCCAGCAGGACTAGGGGGGTGGCAGATACGCAGTATTTT	CASRTRGVADTQYF
many	TRBD2	TRBV4-2	TRBJ2-1	TGTGCCAGCAGCCAGCTACTAGCGGGGGCCTACAATGAGCAGTTCTTC	CASSQLLAGAYNEQFF